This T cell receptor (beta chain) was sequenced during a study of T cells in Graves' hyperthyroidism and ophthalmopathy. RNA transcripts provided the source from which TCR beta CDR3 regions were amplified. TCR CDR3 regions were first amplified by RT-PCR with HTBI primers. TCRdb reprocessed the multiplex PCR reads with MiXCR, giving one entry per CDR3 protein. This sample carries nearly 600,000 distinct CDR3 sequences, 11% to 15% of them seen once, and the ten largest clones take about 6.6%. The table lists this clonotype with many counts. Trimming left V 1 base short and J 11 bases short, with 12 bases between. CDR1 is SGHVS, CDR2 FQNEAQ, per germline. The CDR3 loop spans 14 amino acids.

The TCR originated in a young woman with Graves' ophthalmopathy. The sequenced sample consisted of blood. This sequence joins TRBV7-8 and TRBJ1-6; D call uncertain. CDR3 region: CASSLGVGGTPLHF. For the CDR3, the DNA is TGTGCCAGCAGCTTAGGGGTGGGAGGGACACCCCTCCACTTT. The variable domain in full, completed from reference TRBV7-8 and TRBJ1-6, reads GAGVSQSPRYKVAKRGQDVALRCDPISGHVSLFWYQQALGQGPEFLTYFQNEAQLDKSGLPSDRFFAERPEGSVSTLKIQRTQQEDSAVYLCASSLGVGGTPLHFGNGTRLTVT.